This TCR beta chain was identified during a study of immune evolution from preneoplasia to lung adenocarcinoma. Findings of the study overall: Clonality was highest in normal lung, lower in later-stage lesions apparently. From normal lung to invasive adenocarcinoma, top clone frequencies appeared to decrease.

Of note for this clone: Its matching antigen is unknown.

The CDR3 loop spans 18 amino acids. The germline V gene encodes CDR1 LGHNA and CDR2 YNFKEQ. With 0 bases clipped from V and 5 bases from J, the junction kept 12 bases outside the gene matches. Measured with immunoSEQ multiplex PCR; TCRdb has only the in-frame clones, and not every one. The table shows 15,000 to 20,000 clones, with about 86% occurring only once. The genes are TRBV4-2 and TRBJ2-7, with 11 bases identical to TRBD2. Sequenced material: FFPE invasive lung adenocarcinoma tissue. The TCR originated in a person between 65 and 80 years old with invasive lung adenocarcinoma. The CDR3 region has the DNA TGTGCCAGCAGCCAAGACGGATTAGCGGGAGGGCCAGCAAACGAGCAGTACTTC. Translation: CASSQDGLAGGPANEQYF.